These T cell receptor beta chains were read from a single sample in a study of blood T cell repertoires in COVID-19. Method: immunoSEQ multiplex PCR; TCRdb's copy keeps in-frame clones and lacks some. The table records fewer than 200,000 clones, around four fifths of them present only once. Material: PBMCs or T cells enriched from blood (not recorded which). Receptor source: a woman aged 50 to 60 in a cohort exposed to, infected with or recovered from COVID-19 (not recorded which). Both conserved end residues are part of each CDR3.

V	J	CDR3
TRBV7-6	TRBJ1-4	CASSLRSGTGGEKLFF
TRBV25-1	TRBJ2-2	CASTARVFGELFF
TRBV19	TRBJ1-1	CASNRNLQNTEAFF
TRBV5-6	TRBJ2-3	CASSLSRDTQYF
TRBV7-8	TRBJ1-6	CASSLAGTENSPLHF
TRBV4-1	TRBJ1-5	CASSFSMQAWNQPQHF
TRBV18	TRBJ2-7	CASSSGTASSYEQYF
TRBV2	TRBJ1-5	CANTAQPTQGRSNQPQHF
TRBV12-3/TRBV12-4	TRBJ1-5	CASSLTGGQPQHF
TRBV28	TRBJ2-7	CASSQGATYEQYF
TRBV25-1	TRBJ1-6	CASSAYTGFDSPLHF
TRBV11-3	TRBJ1-3	CASSLGETNTIYF
TRBV7-2	TRBJ2-1	CASIGERVSGTYNEQFF
TRBV7-9	TRBJ1-4	CASSPTGGTNEKLFF
TRBV10-3	TRBJ1-1	CAISDPWTGGTNTEAFF
TRBV13	TRBJ1-6	CASSLGPGSREDNSPLHF
TRBV28	TRBJ1-2	CASSPPGIRGYTF
TRBV3-1/TRBV3-2	TRBJ2-1	CASSQGSVNYNEQFF
TRBV10-1	TRBJ2-2	CASSESSLGELFF
TRBV7-2	TRBJ2-7	CASSFQWAMYEQYF
TRBV2	TRBJ2-7	CASSEPIDFAEQYF
TRBV7-2	TRBJ1-2	CASSLVPVYGYTF
TRBV28	TRBJ1-5	CASSTYPEGNQPQHF
TRBV7-3	TRBJ2-1	CASSLMGGRASYNEQFF
TRBV5-1	TRBJ2-1	CASSLAAAGYSSYNEQFF
TRBV28	TRBJ2-5	CASSSSGGHGETQYF
TRBV27	TRBJ2-3	CASKPGLKTDTQYF
TRBV6-2/TRBV6-3	TRBJ2-7	CASSYSTQGGVNEQYF
TRBV28	TRBJ1-1	CASTRRIGENTEAFF
TRBV7-3	TRBJ2-1	CASSLNQGWGAYNEQFF
TRBV19	TRBJ2-1	CASSIFQVEGSGNEQFF
TRBV27	TRBJ1-5	CASSFPSQPQHF
TRBV5-1	TRBJ2-1	CASSLARGDSHLPNEQFF
TRBV30	TRBJ1-2	CALARDRAKFPNGYTF
TRBV11-1	TRBJ2-4	CASSRDRAKNIQYF
TRBV2	TRBJ1-5	CASTSSYVQPQHF
TRBV7-9	TRBJ2-7	CASNPQGAYEQYF
TRBV5-1	TRBJ1-1	CASRGGGQKTTEAFF
TRBV19	TRBJ2-5	CASSIFPGTGTQETQYF
TRBV6-5	TRBJ1-1	CASRPGVFTEAFF
TRBV28	TRBJ2-3	CATSPGPHRGGTDTQYF
TRBV27	TRBJ2-3	CAIGVAGVTTDTQYF
TRBV5-4	TRBJ2-1	CASSLAGTSGYNEQFF